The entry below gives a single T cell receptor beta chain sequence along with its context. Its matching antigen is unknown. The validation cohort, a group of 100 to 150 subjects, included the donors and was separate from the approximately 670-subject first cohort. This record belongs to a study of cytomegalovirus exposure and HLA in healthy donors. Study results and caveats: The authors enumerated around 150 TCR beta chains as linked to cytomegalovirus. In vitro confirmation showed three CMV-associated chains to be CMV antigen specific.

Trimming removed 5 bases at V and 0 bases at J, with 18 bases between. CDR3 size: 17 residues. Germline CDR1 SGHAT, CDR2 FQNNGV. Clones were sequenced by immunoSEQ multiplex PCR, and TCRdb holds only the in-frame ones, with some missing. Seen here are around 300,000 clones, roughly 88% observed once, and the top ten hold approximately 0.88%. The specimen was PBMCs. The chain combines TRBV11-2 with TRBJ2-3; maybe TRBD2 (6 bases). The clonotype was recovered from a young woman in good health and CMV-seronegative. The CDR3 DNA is TGTGCCAGCAGCAACACCCATTTAGCGGTTAGCACAGATACGCAGTATTTT. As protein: CASSNTHLAVSTDTQYF.